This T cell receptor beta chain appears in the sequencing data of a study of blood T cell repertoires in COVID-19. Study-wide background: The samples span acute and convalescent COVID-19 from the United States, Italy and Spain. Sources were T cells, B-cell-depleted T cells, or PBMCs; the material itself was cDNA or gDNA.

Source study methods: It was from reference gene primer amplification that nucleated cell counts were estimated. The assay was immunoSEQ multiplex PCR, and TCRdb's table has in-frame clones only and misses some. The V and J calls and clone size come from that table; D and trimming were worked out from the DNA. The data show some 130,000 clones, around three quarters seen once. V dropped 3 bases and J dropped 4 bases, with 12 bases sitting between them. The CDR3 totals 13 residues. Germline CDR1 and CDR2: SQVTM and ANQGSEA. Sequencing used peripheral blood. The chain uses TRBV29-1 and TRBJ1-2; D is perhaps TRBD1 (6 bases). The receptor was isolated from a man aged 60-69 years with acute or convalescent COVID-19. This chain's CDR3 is CSVDGQGLYGYTF. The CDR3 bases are TGCAGCGTTGATGGGCAGGGGCTCTATGGCTACACCTTC.